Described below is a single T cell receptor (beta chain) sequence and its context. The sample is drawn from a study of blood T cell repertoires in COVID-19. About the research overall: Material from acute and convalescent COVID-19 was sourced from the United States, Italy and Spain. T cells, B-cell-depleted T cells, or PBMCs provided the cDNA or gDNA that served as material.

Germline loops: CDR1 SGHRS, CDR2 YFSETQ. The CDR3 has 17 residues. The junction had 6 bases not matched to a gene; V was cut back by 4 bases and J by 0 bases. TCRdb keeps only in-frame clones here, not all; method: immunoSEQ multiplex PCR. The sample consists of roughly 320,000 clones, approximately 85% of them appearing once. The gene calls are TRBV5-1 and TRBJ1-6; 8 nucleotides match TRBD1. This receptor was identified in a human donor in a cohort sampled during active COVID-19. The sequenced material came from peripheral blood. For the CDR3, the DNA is TGCGCCAGCAGCAGGACAGGGCTGAGCTCCTATAATTCACCCCTCCACTTT. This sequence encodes CASSRTGLSSYNSPLHF.